The next 6 T cell receptor beta chains were all read from a single sample in a study of shared clonotypes between healthy human individuals. Method: immunoSEQ multiplex PCR; TCRdb's copy keeps in-frame clones and lacks some. The profile covers hundreds of thousands of clones, with around 73% appearing a single time and roughly 2% taken by the ten largest. Material: memory CD4+ T cells sorted from blood. Subset in this sample: CD45RA-negative fraction. The receptors stem from a woman in her twenties or thirties in good health.

This clone was observed a few times. The CDR3 DNA reads TGTGCCAGTAGTAGTACCGGGACAAGCTACAATGAGCAGTTCTTC. Its protein is CASSSTGTSYNEQFF. The chain combines TRBV19 with TRBJ2-1; tentative D call: TRBD1 (6 bases). The CDR3 consists of 15 residues. Trimming shortened V by 4 bases and J by 3 bases, and 13 bases separated the two germline ends. Germline loops: CDR1 LNHDA, CDR2 SQIVND (reference sequence).

CDR3 DNA sequence: TGTGCCAGCAGTTGGGGGACGGAGGGATACACTGAAGCTTTCTTT. It is translated as CASSWGTEGYTEAFF. The V call is TRBV27, the J call TRBJ1-1, with a tentative D call TRBD1 (5 bases). Germline V lookup: CDR1 MNHEY, CDR2 SMNVEV (reference sequence). V gave up 4 bases and J gave up 3 bases, with 15 bases separating them. The CDR3 totals 15 residues.

This clone was detected only once. V and J are TRBV5-6 and TRBJ2-5; the match to TRBD1 covers 8 bases. Germline CDR1 reads SGHDT; CDR2 reads YYEEEE. The J segment lost 7 bases and the V segment lost 3 bases, leaving 11 bases of the junction unmatched. This CDR3 region has 15 residues. CDR3 sequence (DNA): TGTGCCAGCAGCTCCCTTTTGGACAGGGTTGTGACCCAGTACTTC. It translates to CASSSLLDRVVTQYF.

V usage is TRBV4-1 and J usage is TRBJ1-2; perhaps TRBD1 as D (6 bases). Per the germline V gene, CDR1 is MGHRA and CDR2 is YSYEKL. This CDR3 spans 17 amino acids. Trimming stripped 1 base from V and 4 bases from J, with 19 bases between. This CDR3 reads CASSQAPVGASGYGYTF. In nucleotides, the CDR3 is TGCGCCAGCAGCCAAGCACCTGTGGGGGCGTCGGGCTATGGCTACACCTTC.

The table lists this clone with a few counts. The chain uses TRBV5-5 and TRBJ2-1; D unresolved. The CDR3 sequence is 12 residues long. CDR1 is SGHKS, CDR2 YYEKEE, per germline (reference sequence). Trimming removed 4 bases from V and 9 bases from J, with 11 bases in between. CDR3 DNA: TGTGCCAGCAGCCTGTGGGTGGGTGAGCAGTTCTTC. As protein: CASSLWVGEQFF.

This sequence joins TRBV6-6 and TRBJ2-7, with 7 bases identical to TRBD1. There are 14 residues in the CDR3. Per the germline V gene, CDR1 is MNHNY and CDR2 is SVGAGI (reference sequence). V shed 0 bases, J shed 6 bases, and the junction held 5 bases outside the gene matches. The CDR3 loop is CASSYSGTVREQYF. DNA of the CDR3: TGTGCCAGCAGTTACTCGGGGACAGTTCGCGAGCAGTACTTC.